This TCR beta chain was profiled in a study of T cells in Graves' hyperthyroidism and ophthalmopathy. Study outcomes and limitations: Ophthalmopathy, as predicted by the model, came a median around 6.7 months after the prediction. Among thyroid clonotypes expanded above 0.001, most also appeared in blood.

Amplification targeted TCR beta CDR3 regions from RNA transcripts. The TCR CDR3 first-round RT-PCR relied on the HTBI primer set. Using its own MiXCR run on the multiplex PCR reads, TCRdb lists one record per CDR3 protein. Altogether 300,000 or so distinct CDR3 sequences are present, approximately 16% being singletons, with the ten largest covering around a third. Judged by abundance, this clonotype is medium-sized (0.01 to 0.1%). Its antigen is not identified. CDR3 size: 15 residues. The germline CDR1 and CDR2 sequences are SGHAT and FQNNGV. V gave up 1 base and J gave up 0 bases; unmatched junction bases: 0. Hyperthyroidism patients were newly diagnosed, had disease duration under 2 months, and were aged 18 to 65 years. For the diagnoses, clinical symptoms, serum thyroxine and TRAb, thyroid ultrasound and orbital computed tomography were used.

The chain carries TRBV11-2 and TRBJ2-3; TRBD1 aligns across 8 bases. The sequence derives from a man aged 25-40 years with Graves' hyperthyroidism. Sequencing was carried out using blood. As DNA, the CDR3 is TGTGCCAGCAGCTTAGGGGACAGGAGCACAGATACGCAGTATTTT. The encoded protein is CASSLGDRSTDTQYF.